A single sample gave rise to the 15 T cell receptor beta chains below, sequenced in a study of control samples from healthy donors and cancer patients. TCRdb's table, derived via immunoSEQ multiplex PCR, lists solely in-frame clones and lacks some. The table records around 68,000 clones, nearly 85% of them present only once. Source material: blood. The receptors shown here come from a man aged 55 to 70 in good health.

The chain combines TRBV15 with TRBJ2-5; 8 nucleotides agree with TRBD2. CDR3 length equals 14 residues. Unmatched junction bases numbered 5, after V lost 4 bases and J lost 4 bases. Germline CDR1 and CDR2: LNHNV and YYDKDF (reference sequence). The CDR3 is CATSTRGGGETQYF. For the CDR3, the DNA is TGTGCCACCAGCACCCGGGGGGGTGGAGAGACCCAGTACTTC.

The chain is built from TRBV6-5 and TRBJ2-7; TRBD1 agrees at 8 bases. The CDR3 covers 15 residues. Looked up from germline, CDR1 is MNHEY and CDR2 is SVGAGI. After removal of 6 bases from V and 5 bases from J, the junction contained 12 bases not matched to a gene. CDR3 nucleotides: TGTGCCAGCAGCGCGACAGGGGCAGGGCGCCACGAGCAGTACTTC. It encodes CASSATGAGRHEQYF.

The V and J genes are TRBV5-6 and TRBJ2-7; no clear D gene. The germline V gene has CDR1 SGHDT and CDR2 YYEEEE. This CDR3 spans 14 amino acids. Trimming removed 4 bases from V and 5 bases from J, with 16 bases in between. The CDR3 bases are TGTGCCAGCAGCCACCTTGGGTCTCCTGACGAGCAGTACTTC. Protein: CASSHLGSPDEQYF.

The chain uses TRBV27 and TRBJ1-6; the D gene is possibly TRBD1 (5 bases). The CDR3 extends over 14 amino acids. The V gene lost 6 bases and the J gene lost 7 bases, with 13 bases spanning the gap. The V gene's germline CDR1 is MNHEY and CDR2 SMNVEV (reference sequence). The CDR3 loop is CASRGQTENSPLHF. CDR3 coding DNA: TGTGCCAGCAGGGGGCAGACAGAAAATTCACCCCTCCACTTT.

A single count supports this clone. CDR3 coding DNA: TGTGCCAGCAGCTTCGGACTTACTAGCGTCCCCAGCTCCTACAATGAGCAGTTCTTC. Its protein is CASSFGLTSVPSSYNEQFF. This chain joins TRBV11-2 and TRBJ2-1; TRBD2 agrees at 7 bases. CDR1 is SGHAT and CDR2 is FQNNGV in the germline V gene. The length of the CDR3 is 19 residues. The V segment lost 3 bases and the J segment 0 bases; nucleotides outside the gene matches: 14.

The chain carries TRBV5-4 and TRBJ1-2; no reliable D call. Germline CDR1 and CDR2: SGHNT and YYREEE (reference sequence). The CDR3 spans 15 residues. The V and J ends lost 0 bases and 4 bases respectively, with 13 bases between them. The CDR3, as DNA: TGTGCCAGCAGCTTGGGGGAGGAGGTAGTCTATGGCTACACCTTC. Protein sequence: CASSLGEEVVYGYTF.

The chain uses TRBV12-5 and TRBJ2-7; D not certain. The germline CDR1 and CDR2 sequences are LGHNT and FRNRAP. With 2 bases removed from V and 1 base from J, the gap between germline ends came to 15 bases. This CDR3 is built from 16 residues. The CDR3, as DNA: TGTGCTAGTGGTTTGTATGTCCATTTACTATCCTACGAGCAGTACTTC. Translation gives CASGLYVHLLSYEQYF.

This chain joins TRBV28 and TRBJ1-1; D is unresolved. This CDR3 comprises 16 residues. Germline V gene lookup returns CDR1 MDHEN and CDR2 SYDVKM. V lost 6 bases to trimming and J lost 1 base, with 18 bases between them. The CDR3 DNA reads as TGTGCCAGCAGCCACCCCTTAGAAGGAGGGAACACTGAAGCTTTCTTT. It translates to CASSHPLEGGNTEAFF.

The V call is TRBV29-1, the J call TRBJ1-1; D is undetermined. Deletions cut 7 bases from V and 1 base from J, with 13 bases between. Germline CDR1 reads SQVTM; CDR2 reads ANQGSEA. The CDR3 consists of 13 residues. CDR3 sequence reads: CSARRVENTEAFF. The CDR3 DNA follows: TGCAGCGCCCGACGGGTTGAGAACACTGAAGCTTTCTTT.

The chain's CDR3 is CASKTGTAIYEQYF. DNA for the CDR3: TGTGCCAGCAAAACCGGGACAGCGATCTACGAGCAGTACTTC. This rearrangement joins TRBV25-1 to TRBJ2-7, with TRBD1 matching 7 bases. Germline CDR1 reads MGHDK; CDR2 reads SYGVNS. There are 14 residues in the CDR3. The V gene end was trimmed by 7 bases and the J gene end by 3 bases; junction bases not matched to a gene: 9.

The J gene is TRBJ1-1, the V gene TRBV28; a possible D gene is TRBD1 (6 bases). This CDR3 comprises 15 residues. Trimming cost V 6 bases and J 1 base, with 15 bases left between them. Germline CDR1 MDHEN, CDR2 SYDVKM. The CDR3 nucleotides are TGTGCCAGCAGCCCCGGGTGGGGGCGGAACACTGAAGCTTTCTTT. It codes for CASSPGWGRNTEAFF.

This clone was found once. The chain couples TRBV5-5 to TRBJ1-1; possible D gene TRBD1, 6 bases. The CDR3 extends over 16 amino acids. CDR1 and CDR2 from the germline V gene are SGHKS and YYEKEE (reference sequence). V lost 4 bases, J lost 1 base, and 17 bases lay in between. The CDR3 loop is CASSLKGQGQNTEAFF. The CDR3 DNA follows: TGTGCCAGCAGCCTGAAGGGGCAGGGGCAGAACACTGAAGCTTTCTTT.

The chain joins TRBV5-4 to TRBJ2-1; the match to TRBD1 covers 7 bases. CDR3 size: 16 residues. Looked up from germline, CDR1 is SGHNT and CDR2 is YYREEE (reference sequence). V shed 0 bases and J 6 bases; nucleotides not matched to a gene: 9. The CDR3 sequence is CASSLEVETGINEQFF. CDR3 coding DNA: TGTGCCAGCAGCTTGGAAGTCGAGACAGGGATCAATGAGCAGTTCTTC. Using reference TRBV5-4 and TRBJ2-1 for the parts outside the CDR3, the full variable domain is ETGVTQSPTHLIKTRGQQVTLRCSSQSGHNTVSWYQQALGQGPQFIFQYYREEENGRGNFPPRFSGLQFPNYSSELNVNALELDDSALYLCASSLEVETGINEQFFGPGTRLTVL.

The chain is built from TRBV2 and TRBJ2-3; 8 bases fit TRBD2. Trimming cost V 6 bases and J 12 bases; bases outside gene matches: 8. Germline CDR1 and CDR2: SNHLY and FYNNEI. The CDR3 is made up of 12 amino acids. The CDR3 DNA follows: TGTGCCAGCAGAGCCGGGACTAGTAGCCAGTATTTT. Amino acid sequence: CASRAGTSSQYF.

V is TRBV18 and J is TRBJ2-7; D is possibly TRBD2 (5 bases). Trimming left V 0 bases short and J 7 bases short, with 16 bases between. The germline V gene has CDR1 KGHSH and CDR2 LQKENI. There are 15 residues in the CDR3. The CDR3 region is CASSPPRRAKGEQYF. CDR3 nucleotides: TGTGCCAGCTCACCACCTCGGCGGGCTAAGGGTGAGCAGTACTTC.